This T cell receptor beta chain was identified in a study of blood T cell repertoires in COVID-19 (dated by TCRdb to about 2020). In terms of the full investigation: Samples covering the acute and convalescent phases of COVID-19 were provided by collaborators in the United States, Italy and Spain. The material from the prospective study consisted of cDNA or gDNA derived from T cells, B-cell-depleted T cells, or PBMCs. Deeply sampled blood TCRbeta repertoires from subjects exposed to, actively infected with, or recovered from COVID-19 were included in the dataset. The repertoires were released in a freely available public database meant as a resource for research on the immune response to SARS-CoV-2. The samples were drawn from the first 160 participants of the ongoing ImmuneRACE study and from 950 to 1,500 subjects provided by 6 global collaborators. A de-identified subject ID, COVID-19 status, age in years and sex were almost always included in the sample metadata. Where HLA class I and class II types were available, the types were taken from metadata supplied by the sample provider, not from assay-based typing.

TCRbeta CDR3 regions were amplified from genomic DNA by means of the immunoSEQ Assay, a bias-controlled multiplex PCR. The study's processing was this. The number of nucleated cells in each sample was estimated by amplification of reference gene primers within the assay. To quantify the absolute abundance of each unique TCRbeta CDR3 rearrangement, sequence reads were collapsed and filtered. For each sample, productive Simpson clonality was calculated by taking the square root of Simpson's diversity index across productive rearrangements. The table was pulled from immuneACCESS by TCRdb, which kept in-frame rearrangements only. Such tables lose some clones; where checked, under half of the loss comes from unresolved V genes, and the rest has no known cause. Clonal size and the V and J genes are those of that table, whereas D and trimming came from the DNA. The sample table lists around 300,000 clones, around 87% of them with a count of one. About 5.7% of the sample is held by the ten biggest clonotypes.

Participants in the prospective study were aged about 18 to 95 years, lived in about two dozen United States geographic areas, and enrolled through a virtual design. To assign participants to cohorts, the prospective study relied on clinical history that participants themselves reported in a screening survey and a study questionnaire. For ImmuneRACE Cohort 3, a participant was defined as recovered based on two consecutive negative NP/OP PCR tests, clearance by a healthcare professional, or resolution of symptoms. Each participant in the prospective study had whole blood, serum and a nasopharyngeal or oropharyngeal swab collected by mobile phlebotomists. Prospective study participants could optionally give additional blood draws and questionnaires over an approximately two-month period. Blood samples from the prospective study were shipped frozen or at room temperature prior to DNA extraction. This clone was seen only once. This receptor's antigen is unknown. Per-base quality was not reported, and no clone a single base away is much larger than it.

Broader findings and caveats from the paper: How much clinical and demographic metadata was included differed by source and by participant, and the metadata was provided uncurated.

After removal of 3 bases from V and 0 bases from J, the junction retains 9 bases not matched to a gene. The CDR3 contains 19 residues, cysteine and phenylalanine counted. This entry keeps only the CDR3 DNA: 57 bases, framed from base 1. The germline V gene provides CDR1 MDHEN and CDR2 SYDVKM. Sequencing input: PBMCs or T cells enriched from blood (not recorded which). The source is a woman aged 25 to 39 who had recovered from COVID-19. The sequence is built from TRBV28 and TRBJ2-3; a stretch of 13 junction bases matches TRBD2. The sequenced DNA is TGTGCCAGCAGTTTTGAGACTAGCGGGGGGACTTATAGCACAGATACGCAGTATTTT. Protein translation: CASSFETSGGTYSTDTQYF.